Presented here are 17 T cell receptor beta chains from one specimen sequenced in a study of breast tumors, draining lymph nodes, adjacent tissues. TCRdb reanalysed the multiplex PCR reads using MiXCR and keeps one entry per CDR3 protein. The sample has over 200,000 distinct CDR3 sequences; about 30% are singletons. Samples came from axillary lymph nodes draining the breast cancer. Sequencing used axillary lymph node tissue. The receptors originated from a female donor with breast cancer. Some clones in this sample may be carry-over from other donors' samples.

J is TRBJ2-7 and V is TRBV15; maybe TRBD2 (6 bases). The CDR3 consists of 13 residues. Germline CDR1 LNHNV, CDR2 YYDKDF (reference sequence). For the CDR3, the DNA is TGTGCTAGGAGGGGCACAGAAGCCTACGAGCAGTACTTC. Translating gives CARRGTEAYEQYF. The full variable domain, rest sourced from reference TRBV15 and TRBJ2-7, is DAMVIQNPRYQVTQFGKPVTLSCSQTLNHNVMYWYQQKSSQAPKLLFHYYDKDFNNEADTPDNFQSRRPNTSFCFLDIRSPGLGDTAMYLCARRGTEAYEQYFGPGTRLTVT.

This clonotype was seen repeatedly, ten times or more. The chain has TRBV20-1 and TRBJ2-5; 9 bases fit TRBD2. Germline V gene lookup returns CDR1 DFQATT and CDR2 SNEGSKA (reference sequence). CDR3 length: 13 amino acids. J gave up 2 bases and V 2 bases, and 0 bases lay outside the gene matches. The CDR3 reads CSARLAGQETQYF. In DNA, the CDR3 is TGCAGTGCTAGACTAGCGGGGCAAGAGACCCAGTACTTC.

This sequence joins TRBV7-6 and TRBJ2-3; TRBD2 matches 10 bases. Germline CDR1 SGHVS, CDR2 FNYEAQ. This CDR3 region has 18 residues. The junction had 12 bases not matched to a gene; V was cut back by 6 bases and J by 0 bases. The CDR3 loop reads CASSYRTAGGGSTDTQYF. Written as DNA, the CDR3 is TGTGCCAGCAGTTACCGGACAGCGGGAGGGGGGAGCACAGATACGCAGTATTTT.

V gene TRBV11-3 combines with J gene TRBJ1-3, with D hard to call. Per the germline V gene, CDR1 is SGHNT and CDR2 is YENEEA. The germline V and J ends were trimmed by 2 bases and 4 bases, with 9 bases remaining between them. The CDR3 sequence is 14 residues long. The CDR3 loop is CASSLSIAGNTIYF. In DNA, the CDR3 is TGTGCCAGCAGCTTATCGATAGCGGGAAACACCATATATTTT.

This clonotype was observed many times. This chain joins TRBV7-9 and TRBJ1-5; D is uncertain. Per the germline V gene, CDR1 is SEHNR and CDR2 is FQNEAQ (reference sequence). The V end was cut by 0 bases, the J end by 5 bases, with 2 bases between. The CDR3 contains 12 residues. The CDR3 spells CASSLADQPQHF. As DNA, the CDR3 is TGTGCCAGCAGCTTAGCGGATCAGCCCCAGCATTTT.

As for this clonotype: The missing conserved phenylalanine or tryptophan at the end of this CDR3 makes a read error likely. This sequence joins TRBV20-1 and TRBJ2-7; 7 bases match TRBD2. Germline CDR1 DFQATT, CDR2 SNEGSKA (reference sequence). The CDR3 is 12 amino acids. J lost 4 bases, V lost 8 bases, and 8 bases had no gene match. This CDR3 reads CSTPLAEYEQYS. CDR3 sequence (DNA): TGCAGTACTCCCCTAGCGGAGTACGAGCAGTACTCC.

This clonotype was counted ten times or more. The chain has TRBV20-1 and TRBJ2-1, with D unclear. This CDR3 comprises 11 residues. The V end lost 6 bases, the J end lost 6 bases, and 9 bases lay between the germline ends. CDR1 and CDR2 from the germline V gene are DFQATT and SNEGSKA (reference sequence). The CDR3 DNA reads as TGCAGTGCCCCGATCGGCAATGAGCAGTTCTTC. Protein sequence: CSAPIGNEQFF.

The chain carries TRBV18 and TRBJ2-1; 8 bases fit TRBD1. Per the germline V gene, CDR1 is KGHSH and CDR2 is LQKENI. This CDR3 contains 16 residues. Trimming at V came to 4 bases and at J to 2 bases, leaving 7 bases not matched to a gene. The CDR3 loop is CASSLSTGVAYNEQFF. Written as DNA, the CDR3 is TGTGCCAGCTCACTATCGACAGGGGTTGCCTACAATGAGCAGTTCTTC.

This clonotype was seen a few times. The CDR3 DNA follows: TGTGCCACCAGATGGACGAGGAACACTGAAGCTTTCTTT. The encoded protein is CATRWTRNTEAFF. This sequence joins TRBV15 and TRBJ1-1; D is unclear. The CDR3 runs to 13 residues. Germline CDR1 reads LNHNV; CDR2 reads YYDKDF (reference sequence). Between the trimmed V and J ends, which lost 6 bases and 1 base, there was a span of 9 bases.

This clonotype was recorded a few times. A much larger clone is a single base away; this may be a read error. The chain carries TRBV7-9 and TRBJ1-3, with D unclear. The CDR3 spans 17 residues. V lost 0 bases to trimming and J lost 4 bases, with 16 bases between them. CDR1 and CDR2 from the germline V gene are SEHNR and FQNEAQ (reference sequence). In nucleotides, the CDR3 is TGTGCCAGCAGCTTAGCATCCCGGAGACGAGAAGGAAACACCATATATTTT. Its protein is CASSLASRRREGNTIYF.

In its sample, this clonotype was seen many times. V usage is TRBV11-2 and J usage is TRBJ2-3; 7 bases line up with TRBD1. CDR3 length: 17 amino acids. Trimming at V came to 6 bases and at J to 3 bases, leaving 15 bases not matched to a gene. CDR1 SGHAT and CDR2 FQNNGV come from the germline V gene. The DNA of the CDR3 is TGTGCCAGCAGACCCGTCAAGGGGGCTCTAGCAACAGATACGCAGTATTTT. Amino acid sequence: CASRPVKGALATDTQYF.

This clonotype was picked up a small number of times. A read error may be the cause here, since a much bigger clone is one base away. V gene TRBV5-4 combines with J gene TRBJ2-7; TRBD2 agrees at 8 bases. Germline CDR1 SGHNT, CDR2 YYREEE (reference sequence). The V segment lost 3 bases and the J segment 5 bases; nucleotides outside the gene matches: 13. This CDR3 region has 16 residues. CDR3 nucleotide sequence: TGTGCCAGCAGCTACCTATCTACCGGGAGGGCCCACGAGCAGTACTTC. Residues: CASSYLSTGRAHEQYF.

This clonotype appeared many times. CDR3 DNA: TGTGCCAGTAGTACGGTTTTAGGTGGAAACACCATATATTTT. It yields the protein CASSTVLGGNTIYF. The chain joins TRBV19 to TRBJ1-3, with unresolved D. This CDR3 is 14 amino acids long. Germline V gene data show CDR1 as LNHDA and CDR2 as SQIVND (reference sequence). V lost 4 bases, J lost 3 bases, and 10 bases lay in between.

In its sample, this clonotype was seen many times. This chain joins TRBV11-3 and TRBJ2-7; perhaps D is TRBD1 or TRBD2 (6 bases each). The germline CDR1 and CDR2 sequences are SGHNT and YENEEA. V gave up 3 bases and J gave up 1 base, with 22 bases separating them. The CDR3 totals 18 residues. CDR3 sequence: CASSFITGTGARSYEQYF. The CDR3 DNA follows: TGTGCCAGCAGCTTCATTACTGGTACGGGGGCGCGATCCTACGAGCAGTACTTC.

This clonotype has only a few counts. The chain carries TRBV20-1 and TRBJ2-3; TRBD2 matches 8 bases. The CDR3 has 17 amino acids. Germline V CDR1 and CDR2: DFQATT, SNEGSKA (reference sequence). The J segment lost 7 bases and the V segment lost 1 base, leaving 16 bases of the junction unmatched. CDR3 region: CSARALISGTAGHTQYF. The CDR3 coding sequence is TGCAGTGCTAGAGCATTAATTAGCGGGACGGCCGGGCATACGCAGTATTTT.

The rearrangement links TRBV5-5 to TRBJ2-7; 12 nucleotides align to TRBD2. With 5 bases clipped from V and 1 base from J, the junction kept 19 bases outside the gene matches. Per germline, CDR1 SGHKS and CDR2 YYEKEE (reference sequence). CDR3 length equals 20 residues. As DNA, the CDR3 is TGTGCCAGCAGATCAGGGGGAGGAACCGGGACTAGCGGGTTATCCTACGAGCAGTACTTC. Translating gives CASRSGGGTGTSGLSYEQYF.

V is TRBV2 and J is TRBJ1-4, with TRBD1 matching over 10 bases. The CDR3 has 15 amino acids. Germline V gene sequence: CDR1 SNHLY, CDR2 FYNNEI. The V gene end was trimmed by 6 bases and the J gene end by 8 bases; junction bases not matched to a gene: 9. CDR3 nucleotides: TGTGCCAGCAGCGAGGGGACAGGGGTTAGCGAAAAACTGTTTTTT. Translated: CASSEGTGVSEKLFF.